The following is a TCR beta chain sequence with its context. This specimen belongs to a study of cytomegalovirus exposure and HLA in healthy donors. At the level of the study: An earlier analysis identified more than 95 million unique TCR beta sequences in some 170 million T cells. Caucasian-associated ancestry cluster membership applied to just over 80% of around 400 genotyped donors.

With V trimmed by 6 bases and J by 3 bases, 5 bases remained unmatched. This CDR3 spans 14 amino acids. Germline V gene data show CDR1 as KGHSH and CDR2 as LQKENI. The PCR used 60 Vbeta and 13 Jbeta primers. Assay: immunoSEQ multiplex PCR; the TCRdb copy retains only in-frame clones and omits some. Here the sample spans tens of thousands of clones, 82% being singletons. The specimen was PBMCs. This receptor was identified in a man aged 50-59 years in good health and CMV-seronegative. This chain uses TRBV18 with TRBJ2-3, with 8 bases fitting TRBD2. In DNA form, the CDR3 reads TGTGCCAGCTCGTCGGGAGGGGTTACAGATACGCAGTATTTT. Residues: CASSSGGVTDTQYF.